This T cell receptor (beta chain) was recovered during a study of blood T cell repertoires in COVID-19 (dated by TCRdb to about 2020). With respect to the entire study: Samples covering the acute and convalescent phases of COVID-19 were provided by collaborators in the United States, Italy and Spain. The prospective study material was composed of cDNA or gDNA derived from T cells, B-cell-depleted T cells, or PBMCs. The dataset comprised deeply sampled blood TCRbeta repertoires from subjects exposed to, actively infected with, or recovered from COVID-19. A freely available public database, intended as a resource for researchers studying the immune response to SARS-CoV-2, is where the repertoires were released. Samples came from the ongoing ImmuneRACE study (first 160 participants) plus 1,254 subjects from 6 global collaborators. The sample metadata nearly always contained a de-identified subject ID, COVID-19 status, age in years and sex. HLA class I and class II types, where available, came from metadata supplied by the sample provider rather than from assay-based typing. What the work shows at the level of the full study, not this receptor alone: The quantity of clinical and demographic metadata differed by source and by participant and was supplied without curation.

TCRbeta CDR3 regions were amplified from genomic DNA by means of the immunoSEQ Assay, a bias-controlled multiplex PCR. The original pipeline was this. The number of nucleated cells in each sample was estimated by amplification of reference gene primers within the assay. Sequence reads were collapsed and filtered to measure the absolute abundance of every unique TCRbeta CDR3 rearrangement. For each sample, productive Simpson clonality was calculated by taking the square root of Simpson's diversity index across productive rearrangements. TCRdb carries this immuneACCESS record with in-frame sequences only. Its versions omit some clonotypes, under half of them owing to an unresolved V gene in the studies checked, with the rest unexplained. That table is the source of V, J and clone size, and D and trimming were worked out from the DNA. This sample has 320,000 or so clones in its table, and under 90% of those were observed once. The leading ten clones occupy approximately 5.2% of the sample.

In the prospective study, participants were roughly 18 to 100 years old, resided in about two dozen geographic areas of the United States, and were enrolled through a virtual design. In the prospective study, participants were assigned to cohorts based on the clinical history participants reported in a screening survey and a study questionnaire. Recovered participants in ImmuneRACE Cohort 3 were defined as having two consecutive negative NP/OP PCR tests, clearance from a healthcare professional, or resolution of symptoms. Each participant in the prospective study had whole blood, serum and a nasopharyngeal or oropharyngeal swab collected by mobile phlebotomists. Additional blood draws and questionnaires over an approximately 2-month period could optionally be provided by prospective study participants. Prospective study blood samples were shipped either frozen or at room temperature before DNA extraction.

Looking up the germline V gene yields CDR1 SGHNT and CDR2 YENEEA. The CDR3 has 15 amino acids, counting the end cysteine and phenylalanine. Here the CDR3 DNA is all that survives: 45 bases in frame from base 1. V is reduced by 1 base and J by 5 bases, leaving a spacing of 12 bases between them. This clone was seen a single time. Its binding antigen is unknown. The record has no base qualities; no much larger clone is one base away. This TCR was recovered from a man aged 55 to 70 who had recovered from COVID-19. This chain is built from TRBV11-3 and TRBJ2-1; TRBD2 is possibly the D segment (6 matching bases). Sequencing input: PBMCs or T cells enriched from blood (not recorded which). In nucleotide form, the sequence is TGTGCCAGCAGCTTAGGACGGGACTTAAACAATGAGCAGTTCTTC. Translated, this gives CASSLGRDLNNEQFF.